Below, 24 T cell receptor beta chains from the same sample are listed, as sequenced in a study of blood T cell repertoires in COVID-19. Some clones are missing from TCRdb's copy, which holds only in-frame ones; the method was immunoSEQ multiplex PCR. The data show under 200,000 clones, about 85% seen once. Specimen: peripheral blood. The receptors were gathered from a woman aged 80 or older with acute or convalescent COVID-19.

The sample holds one count of this clone. The V gene is TRBV3-1 (or the pseudogene TRBV3-2), the J gene TRBJ2-4; 11 bases align to TRBD2. V lost 5 bases and J lost 7; bases outside the gene matches: 13. Germline V gives CDR1 LGHDT, CDR2 YNNKEL (reference sequence). CDR3 length equals 17 residues. The CDR3 region is CASSATPFASGRNIQYF. The CDR3 DNA follows: TGTGCCAGCAGCGCGACCCCCTTTGCTAGCGGGAGGAACATTCAGTACTTC.

The chain couples TRBV5-1 to TRBJ2-4; D might be TRBD2 (5 bases). With 5 bases removed from V and 7 bases from J, the gap between germline ends came to 13 bases. Per germline, CDR1 SGHRS and CDR2 YFSETQ. The CDR3 consists of 13 residues. The CDR3 spells CASRYGLGNIQYF. CDR3 nucleotide sequence: TGCGCCAGCAGGTACGGACTCGGGAACATTCAGTACTTC.

This chain connects TRBV2 to TRBJ2-4, with D possibly matching TRBD1 (6 bases). CDR1 and CDR2 (germline): SNHLY, FYNNEI. Trimming removed 8 bases at V and 0 bases at J, with 14 bases between. This CDR3 contains 15 residues. The DNA of the CDR3 is TGTGCCAGCCATAGGACAGCACTAGCCAAAAACATTCAGTACTTC. This encodes CASHRTALAKNIQYF.

This chain connects TRBV18 to TRBJ2-1; 7 bases are a match to TRBD1. Per germline, CDR1 KGHSH and CDR2 LQKENI. This CDR3 has 15 residues. J lost 2 bases, V lost 6 bases, and 7 bases had no gene match. The CDR3 sequence: CASSLGTAAYNEQFF. The CDR3, as DNA: TGTGCCAGCTCCCTGGGGACAGCTGCCTACAATGAGCAGTTCTTC.

The chain links TRBV14 to TRBJ1-1; tentative D call: TRBD1 (5 bases). Germline V CDR1 and CDR2: SGHDN, FVKESK. The CDR3 sequence is 15 residues long. V was pared by 4 bases and J by 4 bases, with 16 bases between. CDR3 coding DNA: TGTGCCAGCAGCCGAGAATTGTGGGGGGGCACTGAAGCTTTCTTT. Amino acids: CASSRELWGGTEAFF.

The rearrangement uses TRBV5-1 and TRBJ1-6; D gene unclear. CDR1 is SGHRS, CDR2 YFSETQ, per germline. Trimming removed 2 bases at V and 10 bases at J, with 10 bases between. The length of the CDR3 is 13 residues. Here the CDR3 reads CASSFGVESPLHF. In DNA form, the CDR3 reads TGCGCCAGCAGCTTCGGGGTCGAGTCACCCCTCCACTTT.

The V call is TRBV10-1, the J call TRBJ2-1; TRBD2 aligns across 8 bases. This CDR3 comprises 18 residues. From germline, CDR1 is WNHNN and CDR2 SYGVQD (reference sequence). Trimming at V came to 1 base and at J to 4 bases, leaving 12 bases not matched to a gene. In DNA form, the CDR3 reads TGCGCCAGCAGTGAGTTAATGGGAACTAGCGGTAAATACAATGAGCAGTTCTTC. Its protein is CASSELMGTSGKYNEQFF.

The J gene is TRBJ1-1, the V gene TRBV10-1; the D gene is possibly TRBD1 (5 bases). V gave up 7 bases and J gave up 1 base, with 10 bases separating them. The germline CDR1 and CDR2 sequences are WNHNN and SYGVQD (reference sequence). The CDR3 totals 13 residues. The CDR3 sequence is CASTQDTNTEAFF. CDR3 bases: TGCGCCAGCACCCAGGACACGAACACTGAAGCTTTCTTT.

The J gene is TRBJ1-4, the V gene TRBV6-5; D not resolved. CDR1 is MNHEY, CDR2 SVGAGI, per germline. The CDR3 loop spans 14 amino acids. Trimming took off 6 bases at V and 3 bases at J, with 11 bases between the two ends. CDR3 residues: CASRRNSPNEKLFF. CDR3 sequence (DNA): TGTGCCAGCAGACGGAACAGCCCTAATGAAAAACTGTTTTTT.

This rearrangement joins TRBV9 to TRBJ1-2; D perhaps matches TRBD1 (6 bases). V lost 5 bases and J 4 bases, leaving 18 bases between the germline ends. Germline assignment: CDR1 SGDLS and CDR2 YYNGEE. The CDR3 has 15 amino acids. CDR3 in DNA: TGTGCCAGCAGTTCTGTAGGGGGAACAGGCTATGGCTACACCTTC. Translated, it gives CASSSVGGTGYGYTF.

V and J are TRBV4-3 and TRBJ2-3; D is ambiguous. With 4 bases removed from V and 0 bases from J, the gap between germline ends came to 5 bases. The CDR3 totals 13 residues. Per germline, CDR1 LGHNA and CDR2 YSLEER. CDR3 sequence: CASSPVSTDTQYF. As DNA, the CDR3 is TGCGCCAGCAGCCCGGTTAGCACAGATACGCAGTATTTT.

The chain combines TRBV19 with TRBJ1-2; D is undetermined. V lost 5 bases, J lost 10 bases, and 14 bases lay in between. The CDR3 covers 12 residues. Germline V gene lookup returns CDR1 LNHDA and CDR2 SQIVND (reference sequence). The CDR3 is CASSYLQQYYTF. In DNA, the CDR3 is TGTGCCAGTAGTTACCTGCAACAGTACTACACCTTC.

For this clone: Other DNA sequences in the same sample also yield this CDR3. J is TRBJ1-1 and V is TRBV28; perhaps TRBD1 as D (6 bases). Trimming removed 5 bases from V and 3 bases from J, with 10 bases in between. There are 13 residues in the CDR3. Looked up from germline, CDR1 is MDHEN and CDR2 is SYDVKM. The CDR3 bases are TGTGCCAGCAGTCTCGACAGGTACACTGAAGCTTTCTTT. Translation gives CASSLDRYTEAFF.

This chain uses TRBV11-3 with TRBJ2-3; a weak D match, TRBD1 (6 bases). There are 14 residues in the CDR3. Per the germline V gene, CDR1 is SGHNT and CDR2 is YENEEA. V lost 5 bases to trimming and J lost 2 bases, with 11 bases between them. CDR3 nucleotide sequence: TGTGCCAGCAGCAAGCAGGGGTCCACAGATACGCAGTATTTT. Protein sequence: CASSKQGSTDTQYF. The full variable domain, rest sourced from reference TRBV11-3 and TRBJ2-3, is EAGVVQSPRYKIIEKKQPVAFWCNPISGHNTLYWYLQNLGQGPELLIRYENEEAVDDSQLPKDRFSAERLKGVDSTLKIQPAELGDSAVYLCASSKQGSTDTQYFGPGTRLTVL.

V is TRBV11-2 and J is TRBJ1-1; TRBD1 aligns across 8 bases. The CDR3 spans 14 residues. The V and J ends lost 5 bases and 3 bases, in that order; junction bases with no gene match: 5. Germline V gives CDR1 SGHAT, CDR2 FQNNGV. The CDR3 here is CASSLQGAYTEAFF. The CDR3 coding sequence is TGTGCCAGCAGCCTTCAGGGGGCCTACACTGAAGCTTTCTTT.

The V gene is TRBV24-1, the J gene TRBJ1-2, with D possibly matching TRBD1 (6 bases). CDR3 length: 14 amino acids. Germline V gene sequence: CDR1 KGHDR, CDR2 SFDVKD. The V and J ends lost 0 bases and 7 bases respectively, with 11 bases between them. Here the CDR3 DNA reads TGTGCCACCAGTGATTTGACAGGGTTGGGTGGCTACACCTTC. Protein: CATSDLTGLGGYTF.

This chain uses TRBV11-2 with TRBJ1-1; the D gene is possibly TRBD1 (5 bases). This CDR3 has 14 amino acids. The germline V gene has CDR1 SGHAT and CDR2 FQNNGV. The germline V and J ends were trimmed by 3 bases and 1 base, with 9 bases remaining between them. The CDR3: CASSFRQQNTEAFF. Written as DNA, the CDR3 is TGTGCCAGCAGCTTTAGACAGCAGAACACTGAAGCTTTCTTT.

The chain carries TRBV7-2 and TRBJ1-6, with D possibly being TRBD1 (6 bases). This CDR3 is built from 15 residues. Per germline, CDR1 SGHTA and CDR2 FQGNSA. The ends were cut back, 1 base at V and 9 bases at J, with 13 bases in the middle. CDR3 bases: TGTGCCAGCAGCTTAGTATGGACAGAGGGTTCACCCCTCCACTTT. This translates into CASSLVWTEGSPLHF.

The V gene is TRBV5-4, the J gene TRBJ2-1; the match to TRBD1 covers 9 bases. The CDR3 extends over 15 amino acids. Germline V gives CDR1 SGHNT, CDR2 YYREEE (reference sequence). After removal of 4 bases from V and 5 bases from J, the junction contained 7 bases not matched to a gene. The CDR3 region is CASSQDRGGDNEQFF. CDR3 coding DNA: TGTGCCAGCAGCCAGGACAGGGGAGGGGACAATGAGCAGTTCTTC. The variable domain in full, completed from reference TRBV5-4 and TRBJ2-1, reads ETGVTQSPTHLIKTRGQQVTLRCSSQSGHNTVSWYQQALGQGPQFIFQYYREEENGRGNFPPRFSGLQFPNYSSELNVNALELDDSALYLCASSQDRGGDNEQFFGPGTRLTVL.

V usage is TRBV27 and J usage is TRBJ1-3, with D tentatively TRBD1 (6 bases). The germline V and J ends were trimmed by 8 bases and 1 base, with 6 bases remaining between them. Germline CDR1 MNHEY, CDR2 SMNVEV (reference sequence). The CDR3 totals 12 residues. CDR3 sequence reads: CASGTSGNTIYF. The CDR3, as DNA: TGTGCCAGCGGGACATCTGGAAACACCATATATTTT.

This sequence joins TRBV10-3 and TRBJ1-1; D unresolved. The V end was cut by 4 bases, the J end by 2 bases, with 11 bases between. Germline V gene data show CDR1 as ENHRY and CDR2 as SYGVKD. CDR3 length equals 14 residues. As DNA, the CDR3 is TGTGCCATCAGTGTGGGAGGACCCAACACTGAAGCTTTCTTT. Amino acids: CAISVGGPNTEAFF.

The chain recombines TRBV9 with TRBJ2-2, with 7 bases lining up with TRBD1. The CDR3 sequence is 16 residues long. Germline CDR1 SGDLS, CDR2 YYNGEE. With 4 bases clipped from V and 7 bases from J, the junction kept 13 bases outside the gene matches. The CDR3 DNA sequence: TGTGCCAGCAGCCCACGACAGGGACCTCTCTACGGGGAGCTGTTTTTT. It is translated as CASSPRQGPLYGELFF.

This clone was seen a handful of times. J is TRBJ1-1 and V is TRBV7-8, with D unclear. Germline V gene data show CDR1 as SGHVS and CDR2 as FQNEAQ. V was shortened by 1 base and J by 5 bases, with 2 bases between the two germline ends. The CDR3 length is 11 residues. CDR3 sequence reads: CASSLVTEAFF. The CDR3 DNA sequence: TGTGCCAGCAGCTTAGTAACTGAAGCTTTCTTT.

This clone has just one count. The V gene is TRBV23-1, the J gene TRBJ1-4; 9 nucleotides agree with TRBD1. TRBV23-1 is an ORF; its function is uncertain. The CDR3 loop spans 14 amino acids. The ends lost 0 bases at V and 15 bases at J; junction bases unmatched: 8. The DNA for the CDR3 is TGCGCCAGCAGTCAATCGTGGTGGACAGGGGAGATGTTTTTT. Translated: CASSQSWWTGEMFF.